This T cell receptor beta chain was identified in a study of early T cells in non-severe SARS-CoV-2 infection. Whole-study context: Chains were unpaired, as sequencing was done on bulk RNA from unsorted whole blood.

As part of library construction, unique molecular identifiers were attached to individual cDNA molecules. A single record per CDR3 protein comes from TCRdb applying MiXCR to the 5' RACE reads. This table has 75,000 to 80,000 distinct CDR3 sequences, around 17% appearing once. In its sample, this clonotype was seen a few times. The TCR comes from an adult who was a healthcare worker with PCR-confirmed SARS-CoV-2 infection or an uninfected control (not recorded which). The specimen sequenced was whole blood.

CDR3 region: CASSQDHQAGTIKQYNEQFF. The CDR3 coding sequence is TGCGCCAGCAGCCAAGATCACCAGGCAGGGACTATCAAACAATACAATGAGCAGTTCTTC. V is TRBV4-1 and J is TRBJ2-1; 7 bases fit TRBD2. The V gene end was trimmed by 0 bases and the J gene end by 4 bases; junction bases not matched to a gene: 18. Germline CDR1 and CDR2: MGHRA and YSYEKL. This CDR3 has 20 residues.